Included here is one T cell receptor (beta chain) sequence, with context. Its target is unknown. Germline CDR1 is ENHRY and CDR2 is SYGVKD. The CDR3 loop spans 17 amino acids. J gave up 2 bases and V 4 bases, and 7 bases lay outside the gene matches. These data come from a study of T cell responses to AZD1222 COVID-19 vaccine. Notes on the study in general: Spike-specific TCR repertoires showed rising breadth and depth after two AZD1222 doses. Spike-wide vaccine-associated CD4 TCRs dominated at 160-218 and 743-854.

Here immunoSEQ multiplex PCR was the method, and the copy in TCRdb shows in-frame clones only, minus some. The sample carries 80,000 to 100,000 clones, roughly 88% recorded once. This TCR was sampled from an adult who received the AZD1222 COVID-19 vaccine. V usage is TRBV10-3 and J usage is TRBJ2-3; 12 bases fit TRBD2. The source was peripheral blood, collected 28 days after the second AZD1222 dose. CDR3: CAISVTSGSLYTDTQYF. CDR3 sequence (DNA): TGTGCCATCAGTGTGACTAGCGGGAGTCTATACACAGATACGCAGTATTTT.